The following is a T cell receptor (beta chain) sequence with its context. The antigen remains undetermined. The data belong to a study of CD8+CD57+ T cells in acquired aplastic anemia. On the study more broadly: Roughly 3.2 ug was the average amount of DNA from sorted CD4+ and CD8+ cells. Study-level results: The number of CD8+ CDR3 sequences shared by patients and controls was approximately 28.

Patients selected for sequencing had displayed CD8+CD57+ cell expansion by flow cytometry. Trimming shortened V by 0 bases and J by 2 bases, and 8 bases separated the two germline ends. The CDR3 has 14 amino acids. The germline gives CDR1 DFQATT, CDR2 SNEGSKA (reference sequence). TCR beta VDJ and CDR3 profiles were obtained from a genomic DNA template. Via MiXCR, TCRdb re-called the reads, giving one row per CDR3 protein. Of about 98,000 distinct CDR3 sequences in the sample, 65% to 70% were seen once. The clonotype comes from a human donor with aplastic anemia. The J gene is TRBJ2-1, the V gene TRBV20-1; D possibly corresponds to TRBD2 (6 bases). Specimen: sorted CD4+, CD8+, or CD8+CD57+ T cells (not recorded which) from PBMCs. CDR3: CSARDGGTYNEQFF. The CDR3 nucleotides are TGCAGTGCTAGAGATGGCGGGACCTACAATGAGCAGTTCTTC.